This T cell receptor beta chain was documented in a study of control samples from healthy donors and cancer patients (dated by TCRdb to the early 2020s). The CDR3 numbers 17 residues from cysteine through phenylalanine. Only the CDR3 DNA stays, 51 bases, in frame from base 1. Germline trimming amounts to 6 bases on V and 6 bases on J, with 15 as the count of junction bases outside the gene matches. The germline V gene specifies MDHEN as CDR1 and SYDVKM as CDR2. The library was prepared using the immunoSEQ multiplex PCR assay. Entries here come from immuneACCESS through TCRdb and include only in-frame sequences with V and J called. Some clones fail to appear in such tables; in the studies checked, an unresolved V gene covers under half of the shortfall, and the cause of the remainder is unknown. The sample includes more than 35,000 clones, with about 94% observed a single time. The ten top clones hold about 24% of the sample.

For this clone: Its antigen has not been determined. The input lacks base qualities; no much larger clone sits a single base away.

The sequencing input was blood. This receptor was identified in a man in his fifties or sixties in good health. The rearrangement combines TRBV28 with TRBJ2-2; 8 of the junction bases match TRBD2. The DNA reads TGTGCCAGCAGGGAGACAGTAAGCGGGAGTTGGGCCGGGGAGCTGTTTTTT. Translated, it gives CASRETVSGSWAGELFF.